This T cell receptor (beta chain) was recovered during a study of regulatory T cells in long-lasting Graves disease. Libraries of TCR beta came from iRepertoire HTBI primers plus Arm-PCR of CDR3 regions. TCRdb passed the multiplex PCR reads through MiXCR, listing each CDR3 protein once. The sample has about 400,000 distinct CDR3 sequences; under 25% are singletons. Time point given: persistent/refractory GD, antithyroid drugs over 5 years with positive TRAb. RNA from PBMCs was the source of the TCR library. With 9 bases removed from V and 8 bases from J, the gap between germline ends came to 18 bases. This CDR3 is 14 amino acids long. CDR1 KGHDR and CDR2 SFDVKD come from the germline V gene.

Sequenced material: peripheral blood mononuclear cells (PBMCs), taken when the disease was refractory, from a patient treated with antithyroid drugs. The V gene is TRBV24-1, the J gene TRBJ1-4; D is perhaps TRBD1 (6 bases). This TCR was recovered from a female donor with Graves disease. The CDR3 DNA is TGTGCCACCCCTAGGGGGGGCTCCCAGGAAAAACTGTTTTTT. The encoded protein is CATPRGGSQEKLFF.